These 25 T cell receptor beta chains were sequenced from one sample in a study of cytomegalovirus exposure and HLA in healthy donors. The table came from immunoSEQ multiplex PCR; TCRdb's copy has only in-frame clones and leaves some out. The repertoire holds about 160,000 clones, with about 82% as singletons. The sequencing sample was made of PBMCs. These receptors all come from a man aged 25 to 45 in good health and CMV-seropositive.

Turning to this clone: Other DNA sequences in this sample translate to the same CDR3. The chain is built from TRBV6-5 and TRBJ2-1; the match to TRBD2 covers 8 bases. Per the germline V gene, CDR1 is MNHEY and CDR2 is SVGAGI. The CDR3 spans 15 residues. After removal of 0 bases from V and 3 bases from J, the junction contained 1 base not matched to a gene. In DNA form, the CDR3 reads TGTGCCAGCAGTTACTCGAGCGGGGGCTACAATGAGCAGTTCTTC. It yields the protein CASSYSSGGYNEQFF.

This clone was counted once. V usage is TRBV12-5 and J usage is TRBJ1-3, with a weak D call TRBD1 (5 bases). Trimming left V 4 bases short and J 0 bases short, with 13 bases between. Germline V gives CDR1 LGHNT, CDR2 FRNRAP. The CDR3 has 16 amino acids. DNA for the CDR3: TGTGCTAGTGGTTGGGCCGACAGACCCTCTGGAAACACCATATATTTT. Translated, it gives CASGWADRPSGNTIYF.

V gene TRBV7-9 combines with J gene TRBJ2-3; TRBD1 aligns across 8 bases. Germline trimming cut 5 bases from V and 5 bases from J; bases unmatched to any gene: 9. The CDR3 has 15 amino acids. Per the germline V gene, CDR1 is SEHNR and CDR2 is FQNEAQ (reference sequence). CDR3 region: CASSRSGQGVDTQYF. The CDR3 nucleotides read TGTGCCAGCAGCCGGTCAGGACAGGGCGTAGATACGCAGTATTTT. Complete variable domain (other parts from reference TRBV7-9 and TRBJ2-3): DTGVSQNPRHKITKRGQNVTFRCDPISEHNRLYWYRQTLGQGPEFLTYFQNEAQLEKSRLLSDRFSAERPKGSFSTLEIQRTEQGDSAMYLCASSRSGQGVDTQYFGPGTRLTVL.

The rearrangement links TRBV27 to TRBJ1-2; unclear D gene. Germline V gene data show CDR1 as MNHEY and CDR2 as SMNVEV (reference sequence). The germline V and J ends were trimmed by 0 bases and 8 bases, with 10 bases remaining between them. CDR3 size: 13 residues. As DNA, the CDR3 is TGTGCCAGCAGTTTATCCCGCCTGGAGGGCTACACCTTC. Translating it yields CASSLSRLEGYTF.

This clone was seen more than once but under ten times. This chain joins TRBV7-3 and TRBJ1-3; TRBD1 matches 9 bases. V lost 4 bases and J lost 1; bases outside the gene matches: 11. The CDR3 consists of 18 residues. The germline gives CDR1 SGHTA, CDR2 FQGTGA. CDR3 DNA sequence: TGTGCCAGCAGCTCTCACAGCCTTGGGACAGGGTCTGGAAACACCATATATTTT. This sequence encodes CASSSHSLGTGSGNTIYF.

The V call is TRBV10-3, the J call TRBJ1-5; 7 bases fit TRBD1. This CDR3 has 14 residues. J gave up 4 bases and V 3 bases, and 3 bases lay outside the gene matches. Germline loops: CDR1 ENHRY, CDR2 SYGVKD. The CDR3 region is CAISDGRGNQPQHF. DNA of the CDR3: TGTGCCATCAGTGATGGCAGGGGGAATCAGCCCCAGCATTTT.

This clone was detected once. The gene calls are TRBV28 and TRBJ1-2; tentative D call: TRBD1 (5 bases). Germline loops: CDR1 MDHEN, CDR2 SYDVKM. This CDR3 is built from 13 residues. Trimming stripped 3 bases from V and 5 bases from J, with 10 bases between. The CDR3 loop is CASSLGQRYGYTF. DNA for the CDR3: TGTGCCAGCAGTTTGGGGCAGAGATATGGCTACACCTTC.

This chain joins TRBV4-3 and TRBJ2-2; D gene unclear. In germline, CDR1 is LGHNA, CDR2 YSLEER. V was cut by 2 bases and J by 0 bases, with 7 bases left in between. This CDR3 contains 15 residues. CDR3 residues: CASSQLRTNTGELFF. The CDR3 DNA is TGCGCCAGCAGCCAACTAAGAACGAACACCGGGGAGCTGTTTTTT.

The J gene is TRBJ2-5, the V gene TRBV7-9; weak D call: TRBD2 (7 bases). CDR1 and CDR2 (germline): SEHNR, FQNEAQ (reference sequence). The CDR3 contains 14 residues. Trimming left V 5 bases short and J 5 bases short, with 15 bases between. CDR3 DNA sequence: TGTGCCAGCAGCGGAGAGGGGGGGCTCGAGACCCAGTACTTC. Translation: CASSGEGGLETQYF.

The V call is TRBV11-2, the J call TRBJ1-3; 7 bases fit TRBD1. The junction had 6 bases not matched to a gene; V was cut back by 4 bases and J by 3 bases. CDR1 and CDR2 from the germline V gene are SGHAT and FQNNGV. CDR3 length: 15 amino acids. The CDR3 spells CASSWYRGSGNTIYF. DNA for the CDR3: TGTGCCAGCAGCTGGTACAGGGGTAGTGGAAACACCATATATTTT.

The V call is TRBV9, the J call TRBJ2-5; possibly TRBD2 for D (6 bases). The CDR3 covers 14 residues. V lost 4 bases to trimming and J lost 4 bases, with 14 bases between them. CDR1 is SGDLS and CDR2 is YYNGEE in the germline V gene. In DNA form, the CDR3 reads TGTGCCAGCAGCAAGCAGGCGGGGCCAGAGACCCAGTACTTC. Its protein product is CASSKQAGPETQYF.

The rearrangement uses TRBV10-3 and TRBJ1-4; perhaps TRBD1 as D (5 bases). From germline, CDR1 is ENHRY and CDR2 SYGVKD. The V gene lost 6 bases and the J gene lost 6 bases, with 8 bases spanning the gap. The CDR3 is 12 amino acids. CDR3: CAIRDNDEKLFF. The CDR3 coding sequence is TGTGCCATCAGGGACAATGATGAAAAACTGTTTTTT.

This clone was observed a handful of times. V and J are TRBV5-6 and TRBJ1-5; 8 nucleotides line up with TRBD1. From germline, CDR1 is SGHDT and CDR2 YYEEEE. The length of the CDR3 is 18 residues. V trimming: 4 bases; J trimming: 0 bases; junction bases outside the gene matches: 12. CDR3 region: CASSGRQGRGGSNQPQHF. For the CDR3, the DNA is TGTGCCAGCAGCGGGCGACAGGGGAGGGGCGGTAGCAATCAGCCCCAGCATTTT.

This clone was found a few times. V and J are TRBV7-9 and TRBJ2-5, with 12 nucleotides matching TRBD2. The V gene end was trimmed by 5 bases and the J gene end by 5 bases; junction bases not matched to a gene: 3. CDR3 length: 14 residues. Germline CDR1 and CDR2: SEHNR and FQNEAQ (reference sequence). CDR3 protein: CASSPSGGVETQYF. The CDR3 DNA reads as TGTGCCAGCAGCCCTAGCGGGGGGGTGGAGACCCAGTACTTC.

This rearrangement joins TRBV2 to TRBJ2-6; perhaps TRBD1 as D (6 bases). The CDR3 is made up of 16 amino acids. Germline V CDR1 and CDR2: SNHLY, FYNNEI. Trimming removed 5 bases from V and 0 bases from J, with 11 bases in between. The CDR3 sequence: CASSRQGNSGANVLTF. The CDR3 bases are TGTGCCAGCAGTCGGCAGGGGAACTCTGGGGCCAACGTCCTGACTTTC.

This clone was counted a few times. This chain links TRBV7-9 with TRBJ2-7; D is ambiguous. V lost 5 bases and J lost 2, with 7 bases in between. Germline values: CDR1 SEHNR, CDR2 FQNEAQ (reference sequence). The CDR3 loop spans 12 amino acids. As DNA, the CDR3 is TGTGCCAGCAGCCCCTCTCCCTACGAGCAGTACTTC. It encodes CASSPSPYEQYF.

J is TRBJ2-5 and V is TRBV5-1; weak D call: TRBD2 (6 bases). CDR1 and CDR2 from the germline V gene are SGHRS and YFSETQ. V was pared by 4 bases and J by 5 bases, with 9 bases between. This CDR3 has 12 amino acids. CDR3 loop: CASSAEGETQYF. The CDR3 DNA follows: TGCGCCAGCAGCGCGGAGGGTGAGACCCAGTACTTC.

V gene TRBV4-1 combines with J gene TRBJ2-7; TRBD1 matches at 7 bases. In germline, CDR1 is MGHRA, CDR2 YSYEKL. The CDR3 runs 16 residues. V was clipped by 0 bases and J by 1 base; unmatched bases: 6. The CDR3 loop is CASSQDTGAGSYEQYF. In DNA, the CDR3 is TGCGCCAGCAGCCAAGATACAGGGGCAGGTTCCTACGAGCAGTACTTC.

CDR3 coding DNA: TGTGCCAGCAGTTACTATAGCGAGCAGTTCTTC. This sequence encodes CASSYYSEQFF. This chain uses TRBV6-5 with TRBJ2-1; D uncertain. The CDR3 is 11 residues long. Germline V gives CDR1 MNHEY, CDR2 SVGAGI. The germline V and J ends were trimmed by 1 base and 10 bases, with 5 bases remaining between them.

Written as DNA, the CDR3 is TGTGCCAGCAGCCACAGGGGCCCGAACACTGAAGCTTTCTTT. This encodes CASSHRGPNTEAFF. The V and J genes are TRBV13 and TRBJ1-1; 7 bases agree with TRBD1. The trim removed 5 bases at V and 1 base at J, leaving 4 bases unmatched. The germline CDR1 and CDR2 sequences are PRHDT and FYEKMQ (reference sequence). The CDR3 runs to 14 residues. Variable domain in full (rest from reference TRBV13 and TRBJ1-1): AAGVIQSPRHLIKEKRETATLKCYPIPRHDTVYWYQQGPGQDPQFLISFYEKMQSDKGSIPDRFSAQQFSDYHSELNMSSLELGDSALYFCASSHRGPNTEAFFGQGTRLTVV.

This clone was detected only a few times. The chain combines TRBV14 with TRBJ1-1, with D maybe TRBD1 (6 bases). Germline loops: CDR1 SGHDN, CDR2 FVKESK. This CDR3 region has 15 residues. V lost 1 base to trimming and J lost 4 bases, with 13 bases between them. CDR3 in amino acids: CASSQAGGLSTEAFF. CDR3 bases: TGTGCCAGCAGCCAAGCGGGGGGGCTTAGCACTGAAGCTTTCTTT.

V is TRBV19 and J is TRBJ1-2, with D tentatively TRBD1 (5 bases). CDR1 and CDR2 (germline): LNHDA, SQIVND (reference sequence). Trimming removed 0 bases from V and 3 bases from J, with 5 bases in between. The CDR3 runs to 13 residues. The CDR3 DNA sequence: TGTGCCAGTAGTATAGAGACAGACTATGGCTACACCTTC. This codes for CASSIETDYGYTF.

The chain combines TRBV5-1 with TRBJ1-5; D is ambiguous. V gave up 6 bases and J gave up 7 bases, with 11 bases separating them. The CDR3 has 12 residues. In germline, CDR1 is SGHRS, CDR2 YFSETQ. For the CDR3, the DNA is TGCGCCAGCACCGTCGAGAGGCAGCCCCAGCATTTT. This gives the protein CASTVERQPQHF.

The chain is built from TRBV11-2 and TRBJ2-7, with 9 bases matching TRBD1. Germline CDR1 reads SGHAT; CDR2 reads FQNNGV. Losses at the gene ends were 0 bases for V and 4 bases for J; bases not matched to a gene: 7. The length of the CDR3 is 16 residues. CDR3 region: CASSLERDRVVYEQYF. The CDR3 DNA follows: TGTGCCAGCAGCTTAGAGCGGGACAGGGTAGTATACGAGCAGTACTTC.

Written as DNA, the CDR3 is TGCAGCGTTACGGACAGGGTAGAGTACTTC. Encoded protein: CSVTDRVEYF. The chain links TRBV29-1 to TRBJ2-4, with TRBD1 matching over 8 bases. CDR1 and CDR2 (germline): SQVTM, ANQGSEA. The CDR3 loop spans 10 amino acids. V dropped 5 bases and J dropped 14; count of bases not matched to a gene: 5.